Listed below are T cell receptor beta chains from one sample, sequenced in a study of siplizumab effects on memory and regulatory T cells. TCRdb's table, derived via immunoSEQ multiplex PCR, lists solely in-frame clones and lacks some. The table lists approximately 120,000 clones, about 90% of them singletons. Material for sequencing was Tregs sorted from blood. All receptors derive from a human donor in good health. CDR3s include the opening cysteine and the closing phenylalanine or tryptophan. D genes are given only for firm matches.

d_call v_call cdr3_aa
. TRBV25-1 CASMHSRNTEAFF
TRBD1 TRBV29-1 CSVETNRGLGTEAFF
. TRBV20-1 CSAWAGYGYTF
TRBD1 TRBV19 CASSTETGLLNEKLFF
. TRBV6-1 CASIGQIWTAKLFF
. TRBV5-1 CASSLVGGLTEAFF
. TRBV29-1 CSVVGRGIRQETQYF
TRBD2 TRBV7-2 CASSQMAGGRIYEQYF
. TRBV5-6 CASSLRAGGSGNTIYF
. TRBV27 CASRGPSYNSPLHF
. TRBV15 CATSRRVEQPQHF
. TRBV7-9 CASSLGASATQYF
. TRBV5-5 CASSLVPGESYGYTF
. TRBV30 CAWSVRQGGNQPQHF
. TRBV12-5 CASGIDYEQYF
. TRBV19 CASSIRDTNIQYF
. TRBV7-8 CASRRSTTGEGTYEQYF
. TRBV10-3 CAISEFNNEQFF
. TRBV7-9 CASSHMGDNYGYTF
TRBD2 TRBV4-1 CASSWREDINEQFF
TRBD1 TRBV18 CASSHDRGFDEQFF
TRBD1 TRBV2 CASRYGQVSANVLTF
TRBD2 TRBV11-2 CASSLDSLAGGYEQYF
TRBD1 TRBV15 CATSRGQRSSGANVLTF
. TRBV5-5 CASSVDWYNEQFF
. TRBV6-5 CASRTGRNYEQYF
TRBD1 TRBV5-1 CASSWDRFEKLFF
TRBD1 TRBV25-1 CASSPTGVGEKLFF
TRBD1 TRBV7-9 CASSSIGGTGDIQYF
. TRBV19 CATQPQGGTEAFF
. TRBV7-9 CASSFNSPYEQYF
. TRBV19 CASSIPGTGYGYTF
TRBD1 TRBV6-1 CASSRQGAIYEQYF
. TRBV7-2 CASSLTARTDTQYF
TRBD1 TRBV6-1 CAVARQGDGGYTF
. TRBV4-2 CASSPDIDYGYTF
. TRBV19 CASRHSTGANVLTF
. TRBV19 CASIDRRKNTGELFF
. TRBV18 CASSPRESGGGYTGELFF
TRBD1 TRBV5-5 CASSRTGFSGNTIYF
TRBD1 TRBV30 CARDSYYGYTF
. TRBV6-5 CASSYSSSNEKLFF
. TRBV6-6 CASSYSVSVRTQYF
. TRBV9 CASSVGRPFVETQYF
. TRBV6-6 CASTRVSTEAFF
. TRBV2 CASSVTAYNSPLHF
. TRBV7-6 CASSSLQGVNEQFF
. TRBV29-1 CSVEAQGRTEAFF
. TRBV29-1 CSVGRHNYEQYF
. TRBV5-1 CASSWITGQEQYF
TRBD1 TRBV7-6 CASSPTGANTEAFF
TRBD1 TRBV27 CASSLSGQGGGYTF